This T cell receptor beta chain was obtained from a study of blood T cell repertoires in COVID-19. Study-wide background: From the United States, Italy and Spain came samples of acute and convalescent COVID-19. PBMCs, B-cell-depleted T cells, or T cells provided the cDNA or gDNA that made up the material.

This CDR3 comprises 15 residues. The V gene end was trimmed by 6 bases and the J gene end by 12 bases; junction bases not matched to a gene: 15. Germline CDR1 is SGHVS and CDR2 is FQNEAQ. The assay was immunoSEQ multiplex PCR, and TCRdb's table has in-frame clones only and misses some. The data hold over 150,000 clones, with 85% to 90% observed a single time. The receptor was isolated from a man aged 50 to 60 with active or convalescent COVID-19. The chain couples TRBV7-8 to TRBJ2-1; TRBD2 agrees at 9 bases. The sequencing input was peripheral blood. The CDR3 region has the DNA TGTGCCAGCAGATACGGGACTAGCCCCATCCCCACGCAGTTCTTC. It yields the protein CASRYGTSPIPTQFF.